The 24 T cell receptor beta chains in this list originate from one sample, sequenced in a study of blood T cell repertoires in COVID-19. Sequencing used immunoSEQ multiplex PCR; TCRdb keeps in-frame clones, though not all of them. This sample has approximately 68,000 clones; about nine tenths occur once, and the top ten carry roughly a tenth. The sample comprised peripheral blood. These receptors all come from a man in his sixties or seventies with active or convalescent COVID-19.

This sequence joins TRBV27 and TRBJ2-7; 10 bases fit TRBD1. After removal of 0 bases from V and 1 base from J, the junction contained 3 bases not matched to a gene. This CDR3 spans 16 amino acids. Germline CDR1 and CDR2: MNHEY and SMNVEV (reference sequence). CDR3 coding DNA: TGTGCCAGCAGTTTATCTGGGGACAGGGGATCCTACGAGCAGTACTTC. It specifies CASSLSGDRGSYEQYF.

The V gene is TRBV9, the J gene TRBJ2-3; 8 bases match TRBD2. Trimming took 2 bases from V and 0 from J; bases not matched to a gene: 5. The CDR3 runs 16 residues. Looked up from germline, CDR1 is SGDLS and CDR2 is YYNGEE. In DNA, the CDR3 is TGTGCCAGCAGCGTGGTACTAGCGGCCAGCACAGATACGCAGTATTTT. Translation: CASSVVLAASTDTQYF.

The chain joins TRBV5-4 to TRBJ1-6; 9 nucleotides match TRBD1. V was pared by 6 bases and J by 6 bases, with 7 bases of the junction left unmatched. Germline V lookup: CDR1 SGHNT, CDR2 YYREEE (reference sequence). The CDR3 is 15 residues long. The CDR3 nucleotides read TGTGCCAGCACCCTACAGGGGGCGGGTAATTCACCCCTCCACTTT. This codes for CASTLQGAGNSPLHF.

CDR3 nucleotide sequence: TGTGCCAGCAGCCAAGATGGGGGAGGCGGCTACACCTTC. Translation: CASSQDGGGGYTF. This sequence joins TRBV3-1 (or the pseudogene TRBV3-2) and TRBJ1-2, with D possibly being TRBD1 (5 bases). Germline V gene sequence: CDR1 LGHDT, CDR2 YNNKEL (reference sequence). Trimming took 0 bases from V and 8 from J, leaving 10 bases between them. CDR3 size: 13 residues.

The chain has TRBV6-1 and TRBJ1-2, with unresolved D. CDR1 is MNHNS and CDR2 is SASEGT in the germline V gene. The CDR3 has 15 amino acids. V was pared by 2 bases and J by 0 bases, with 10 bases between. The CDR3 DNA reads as TGTGCCAGCAGTGAACCCGGGGTATCTAACTATGGCTACACCTTC. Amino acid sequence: CASSEPGVSNYGYTF.

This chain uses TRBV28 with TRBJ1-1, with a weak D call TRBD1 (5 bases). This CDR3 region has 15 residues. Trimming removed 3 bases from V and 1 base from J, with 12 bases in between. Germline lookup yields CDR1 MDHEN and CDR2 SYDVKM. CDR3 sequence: CASSFRDRANTEAFF. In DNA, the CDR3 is TGTGCCAGCAGTTTCAGGGATCGTGCGAACACTGAAGCTTTCTTT.

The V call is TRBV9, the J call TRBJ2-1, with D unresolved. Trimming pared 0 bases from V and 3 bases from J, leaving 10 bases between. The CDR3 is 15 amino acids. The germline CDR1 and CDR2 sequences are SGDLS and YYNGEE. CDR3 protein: CASSVAAGNYNEQFF. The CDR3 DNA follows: TGTGCCAGCAGCGTAGCTGCAGGTAACTACAATGAGCAGTTCTTC.

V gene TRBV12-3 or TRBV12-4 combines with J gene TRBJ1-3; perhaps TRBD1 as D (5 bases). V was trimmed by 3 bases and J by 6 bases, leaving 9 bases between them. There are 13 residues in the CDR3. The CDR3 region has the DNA TGTGCCAGCAGTTTCTCGGGGGAAAACACCATATATTTT. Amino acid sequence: CASSFSGENTIYF.

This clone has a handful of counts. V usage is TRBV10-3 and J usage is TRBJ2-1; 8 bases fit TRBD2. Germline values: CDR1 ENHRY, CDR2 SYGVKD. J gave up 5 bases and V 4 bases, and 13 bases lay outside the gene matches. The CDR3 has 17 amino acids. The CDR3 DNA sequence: TGTGCCATCAGTGGAGAACTAGCGGAGGCGAGCCACAATGAGCAGTTCTTC. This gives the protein CAISGELAEASHNEQFF.

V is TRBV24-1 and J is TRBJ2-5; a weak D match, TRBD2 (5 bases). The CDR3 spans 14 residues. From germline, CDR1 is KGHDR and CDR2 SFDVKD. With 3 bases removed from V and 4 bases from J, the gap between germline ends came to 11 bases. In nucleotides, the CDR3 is TGTGCCACCAGTGATCCCGGCGGGTTAGAGACCCAGTACTTC. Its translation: CATSDPGGLETQYF.

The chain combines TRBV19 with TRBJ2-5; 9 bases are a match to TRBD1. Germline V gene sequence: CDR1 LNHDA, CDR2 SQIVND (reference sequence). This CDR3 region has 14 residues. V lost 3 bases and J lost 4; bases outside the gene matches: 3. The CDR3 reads CASSITGGAETQYF. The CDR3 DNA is TGTGCCAGTAGTATCACAGGGGGCGCAGAGACCCAGTACTTC.

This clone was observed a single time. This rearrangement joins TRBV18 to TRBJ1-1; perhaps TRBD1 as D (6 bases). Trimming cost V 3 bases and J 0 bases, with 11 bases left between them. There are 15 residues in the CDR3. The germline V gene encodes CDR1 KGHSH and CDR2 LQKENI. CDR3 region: CASSPDTGMNTEAFF. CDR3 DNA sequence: TGTGCCAGCTCACCGGACACAGGGATGAACACTGAAGCTTTCTTT.

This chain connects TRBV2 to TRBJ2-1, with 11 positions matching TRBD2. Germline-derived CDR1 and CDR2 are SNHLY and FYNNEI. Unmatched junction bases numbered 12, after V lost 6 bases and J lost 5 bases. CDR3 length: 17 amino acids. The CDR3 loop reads CASRVGPGLAVHNEQFF. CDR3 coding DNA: TGTGCCAGCAGAGTAGGTCCGGGACTAGCGGTCCACAATGAGCAGTTCTTC. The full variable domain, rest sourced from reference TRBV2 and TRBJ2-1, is EPEVTQTPSHQVTQMGQEVILRCVPISNHLYFYWYRQILGQKVEFLVSFYNNEISEKSEIFDDQFSVERPDGSNFTLKIRSTKLEDSAMYFCASRVGPGLAVHNEQFFGPGTRLTVL.

The CDR3 DNA reads as TGTGCCAGCAGCAACGACAGAAATCAGCCCCAGCATTTT. Translation: CASSNDRNQPQHF. V and J are TRBV7-2 and TRBJ1-5; maybe TRBD1 (5 bases). Germline CDR1 reads SGHTA; CDR2 reads FQGNSA. Deletions cut 5 bases from V and 4 bases from J, with 9 bases between. The CDR3 covers 13 residues.

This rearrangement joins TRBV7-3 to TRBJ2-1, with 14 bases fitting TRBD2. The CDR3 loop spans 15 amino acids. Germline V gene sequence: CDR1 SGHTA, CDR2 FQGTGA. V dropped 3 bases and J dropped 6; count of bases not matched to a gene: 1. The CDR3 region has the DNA TGTGCCAGCAGCTTTGGGACTAGCGGGAGCAATGAGCAGTTCTTC. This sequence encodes CASSFGTSGSNEQFF. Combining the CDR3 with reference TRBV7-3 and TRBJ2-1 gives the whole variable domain GAGVSQTPSNKVTEKGKYVELRCDPISGHTALYWYRQSLGQGPEFLIYFQGTGAADDSGLPNDRFFAVRPEGSVSTLKIQRTERGDSAVYLCASSFGTSGSNEQFFGPGTRLTVL.

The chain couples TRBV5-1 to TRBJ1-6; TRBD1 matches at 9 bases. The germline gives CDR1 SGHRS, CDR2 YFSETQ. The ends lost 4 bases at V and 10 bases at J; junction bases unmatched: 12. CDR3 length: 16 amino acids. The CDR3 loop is CASSPFLGQGDSPLHF. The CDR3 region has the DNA TGCGCCAGCAGCCCCTTCTTGGGACAGGGAGACTCACCCCTCCACTTT.

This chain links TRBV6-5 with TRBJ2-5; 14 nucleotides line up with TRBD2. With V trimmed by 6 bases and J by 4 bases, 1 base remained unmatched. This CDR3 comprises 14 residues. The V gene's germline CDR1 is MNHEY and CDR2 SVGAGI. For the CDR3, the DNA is TGTGCCAGCAGGACTAGCGGGAGGGGAGAGACCCAGTACTTC. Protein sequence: CASRTSGRGETQYF.

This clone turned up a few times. This CDR3 is CASSIDRIRGSSGANVLTF. The DNA of the CDR3 is TGTGCCAGTAGTATAGATCGTATCAGGGGAAGCTCTGGGGCCAACGTCCTGACTTTC. V gene TRBV19 combines with J gene TRBJ2-6, with a tentative D call TRBD1 (6 bases). The CDR3 contains 19 residues. Germline V lookup: CDR1 LNHDA, CDR2 SQIVND (reference sequence). Trimming stripped 0 bases from V and 0 bases from J, with 15 bases between.

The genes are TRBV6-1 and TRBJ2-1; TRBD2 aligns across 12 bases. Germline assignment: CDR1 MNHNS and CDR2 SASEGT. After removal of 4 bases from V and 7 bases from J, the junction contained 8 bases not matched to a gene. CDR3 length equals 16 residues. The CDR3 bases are TGTGCCAGCAGTGCTCGGACTAGCGGGATGGTGAATGAGCAGTTCTTC. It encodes CASSARTSGMVNEQFF.

The CDR3 region is CASSREGTRRSGNTIYF. CDR3 nucleotides: TGTGCCAGCAGCAGAGAGGGGACACGACGCTCTGGAAACACCATATATTTT. The rearrangement uses TRBV9 and TRBJ1-3; weak D call: TRBD1 (6 bases). The CDR3 is 17 residues long. V was pared by 4 bases and J by 0 bases, with 17 bases between. Germline values: CDR1 SGDLS, CDR2 YYNGEE.

The CDR3 loop is CASTGGRFTYNEQFF. The CDR3 DNA is TGTGCCAGCACCGGCGGGAGGTTCACCTACAATGAGCAGTTCTTC. The gene calls are TRBV2 and TRBJ2-1; 8 positions match TRBD2. This CDR3 is built from 15 residues. V lost 7 bases and J lost 2; bases outside the gene matches: 7. Germline V gene lookup returns CDR1 SNHLY and CDR2 FYNNEI. The whole variable domain, remainder taken from reference TRBV2 and TRBJ2-1, is EPEVTQTPSHQVTQMGQEVILRCVPISNHLYFYWYRQILGQKVEFLVSFYNNEISEKSEIFDDQFSVERPDGSNFTLKIRSTKLEDSAMYFCASTGGRFTYNEQFFGPGTRLTVL.

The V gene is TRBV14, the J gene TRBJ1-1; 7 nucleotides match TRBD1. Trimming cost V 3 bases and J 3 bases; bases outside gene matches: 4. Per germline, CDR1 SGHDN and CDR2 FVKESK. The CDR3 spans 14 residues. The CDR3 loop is CASSHLTGYTEAFF. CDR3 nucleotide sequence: TGTGCCAGCAGCCACCTGACAGGGTACACTGAAGCTTTCTTT.

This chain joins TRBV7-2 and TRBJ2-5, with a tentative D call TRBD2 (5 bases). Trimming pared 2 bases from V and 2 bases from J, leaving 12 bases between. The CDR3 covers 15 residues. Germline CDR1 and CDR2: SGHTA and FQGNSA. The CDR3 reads CASSLQQPGQETQYF. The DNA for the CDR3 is TGTGCCAGCAGCTTACAGCAGCCGGGGCAAGAGACCCAGTACTTC.

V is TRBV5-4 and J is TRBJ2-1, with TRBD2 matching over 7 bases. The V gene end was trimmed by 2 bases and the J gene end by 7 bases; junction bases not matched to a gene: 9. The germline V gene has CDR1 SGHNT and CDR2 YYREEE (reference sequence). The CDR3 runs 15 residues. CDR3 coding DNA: TGTGCCAGCAGCTTAGCGGGATCCCCGCTGAATGAGCAGTTCTTC. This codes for CASSLAGSPLNEQFF. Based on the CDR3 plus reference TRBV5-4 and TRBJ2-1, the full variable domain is ETGVTQSPTHLIKTRGQQVTLRCSSQSGHNTVSWYQQALGQGPQFIFQYYREEENGRGNFPPRFSGLQFPNYSSELNVNALELDDSALYLCASSLAGSPLNEQFFGPGTRLTVL.